These 31 T cell receptor beta chains originate from one sample sequenced in a study of response to subunit inactivated influenza vaccine. Each CDR3 protein gets one entry after TCRdb re-called the RT-PCR reads with MiXCR. The sample shows 540,000 or so distinct CDR3 sequences, under 15% of them seen only once. The sample consisted of PBMCs from blood, taken 35 to 45 days after vaccination. The receptors here all came from a man aged 50 or older who received an inactivated influenza vaccine.

This chain connects TRBV6-1 to TRBJ2-7; TRBD2 aligns across 8 bases. J was trimmed by 3 bases and V by 6 bases; bases with no gene match: 4. Germline V gene data show CDR1 as MNHNS and CDR2 as SASEGT. The CDR3 is 13 residues long. The CDR3 DNA is TGTGCCAGCAGACGGGAGGGAGGCTACGAGCAGTACTTC. Protein: CASRREGGYEQYF.

The J gene is TRBJ2-1, the V gene TRBV20-1; D call uncertain. The V end was cut by 1 base, the J end by 5 bases, with 12 bases between. There are 14 residues in the CDR3. From germline, CDR1 is DFQATT and CDR2 SNEGSKA (reference sequence). The CDR3 sequence: CSARGLLGHNEQFF. CDR3 DNA: TGCAGTGCTAGAGGCCTCCTAGGGCACAATGAGCAGTTCTTC.

The gene calls are TRBV4-1 and TRBJ2-2; 14 bases fit TRBD2. The CDR3 length is 16 residues. Germline values: CDR1 MGHRA, CDR2 YSYEKL. V lost 6 bases to trimming and J lost 6 bases; unmatched junction nucleotides: 6. Here the CDR3 DNA reads TGCGCCAGCAGTCTAGGGACTAGCGGGGGTGCCGGGGAGCTGTTTTTT. Amino acids: CASSLGTSGGAGELFF.

In its sample, this clonotype was seen many times. V usage is TRBV20-1 and J usage is TRBJ2-5; D unresolved. The CDR3 length is 13 residues. Germline V gene data show CDR1 as DFQATT and CDR2 as SNEGSKA (reference sequence). Trimming left V 6 bases short and J 1 base short, with 12 bases between. CDR3 in amino acids: CSATGQTQETQYF. CDR3 DNA sequence: TGCAGTGCCACGGGCCAAACCCAAGAGACCCAGTACTTC.

This clonotype was seen a few times. The CDR3 DNA follows: TGTGCCAGCAGCCTAGGGATTCCCGGCAATCAGCCCCAGCATTTT. This sequence encodes CASSLGIPGNQPQHF. This chain connects TRBV12-3 or TRBV12-4 to TRBJ1-5; D gene unclear. Trimming removed 6 bases from V and 2 bases from J, with 14 bases in between. This CDR3 region has 15 residues.

V usage is TRBV6-2 or TRBV6-3 and J usage is TRBJ2-7; TRBD1 is a possible D gene (6 bases). This CDR3 spans 11 amino acids. V lost 11 bases to trimming and J lost 7 bases, with 15 bases between them. Germline loops: CDR1 MNHEY, CDR2 SVGEGT. The CDR3, as DNA: TGTGCCGTGGGGGCTCTTCGTGAGCAGTACTTC. Protein: CAVGALREQYF.

The chain has TRBV12-3 or TRBV12-4 and TRBJ1-6; D uncertain. V lost 3 bases and J 0 bases, leaving 6 bases between the germline ends. The CDR3 has 15 residues. CDR3 in DNA: TGTGCCAGCAGTTTCAGGCGCTCCTATAATTCACCCCTCCACTTT. Its translation is CASSFRRSYNSPLHF.

This chain joins TRBV7-2 and TRBJ2-7; TRBD2 agrees at 8 bases. The CDR3 is 15 amino acids. Germline-derived CDR1 and CDR2 are SGHTA and FQGNSA. J was trimmed by 0 bases and V by 7 bases; bases with no gene match: 8. The CDR3 coding sequence is TGTGCCAGCACTGTTAGCGGGGCCCTCTCCTACGAGCAGTACTTC. Amino acid sequence: CASTVSGALSYEQYF.

This chain connects TRBV3-1 to TRBJ2-2; either TRBD1 or TRBD2 may supply D (7 bases each). Trimming cost V 4 bases and J 4 bases, with 19 bases left between them. CDR3 length: 17 amino acids. Germline CDR1 and CDR2: LGHDT and YNNKEL (reference sequence). Written as DNA, the CDR3 is TGTGCCAGCAGCCCCGAAGCAGGGGGGGCTCTCACCGGGGAGCTGTTTTTT. Amino acid sequence: CASSPEAGGALTGELFF.

This chain connects TRBV5-1 to TRBJ2-4; TRBD1 matches at 10 bases. The V gene end was trimmed by 4 bases and the J gene end by 6 bases; junction bases not matched to a gene: 7. CDR3 length: 15 residues. CDR1 is SGHRS and CDR2 is YFSETQ in the germline V gene. CDR3 sequence: CASSERQGAGNIQYF. CDR3 DNA sequence: TGCGCCAGCAGCGAACGACAGGGGGCGGGAAACATTCAGTACTTC.

This chain joins TRBV3-1 and TRBJ2-2, with 10 bases identical to TRBD2. V shed 0 bases and J 0 bases; nucleotides not matched to a gene: 7. This CDR3 contains 19 residues. Looked up from germline, CDR1 is LGHDT and CDR2 is YNNKEL (reference sequence). The CDR3 loop is CASSQELAGGLTNTGELFF. For the CDR3, the DNA is TGTGCCAGCAGCCAAGAATTAGCGGGAGGCCTAACGAACACCGGGGAGCTGTTTTTT.

The chain couples TRBV7-9 to TRBJ2-7; 10 nucleotides agree with TRBD1. The CDR3 is 16 amino acids. In germline, CDR1 is SEHNR, CDR2 FQNEAQ (reference sequence). With 2 bases clipped from V and 5 bases from J, the junction kept 9 bases outside the gene matches. The CDR3 DNA reads as TGTGCCAGCAGCTTAACAAAGGGACAGGGGAGCAACGAGCAGTACTTC. Its protein product is CASSLTKGQGSNEQYF.

This clonotype has a handful of counts. This chain links TRBV7-8 with TRBJ2-3; 9 bases line up with TRBD2. J was trimmed by 1 base and V by 5 bases; bases with no gene match: 4. Germline CDR1 and CDR2: SGHVS and FQNEAQ. This CDR3 spans 15 amino acids. The CDR3, as DNA: TGTGCCAGCAGCCTATGGACTAGCGGCACAGATACGCAGTATTTT. Its protein is CASSLWTSGTDTQYF.

The chain combines TRBV6-2 or TRBV6-3 with TRBJ1-6, with D possibly TRBD1 on 5 matching bases. The ends were cut back, 7 bases at V and 5 bases at J, with 12 bases in the middle. This CDR3 region has 14 residues. Germline V gene sequence: CDR1 MNHEY, CDR2 SVGEGT. The CDR3 DNA follows: TGTGCCAGCAACGACAGAGAAGATAATTCACCCCTCCACTTT. This gives the protein CASNDREDNSPLHF.

This clonotype has only a few counts. The rearrangement uses TRBV20-1 and TRBJ2-7; 9 bases align to TRBD1. The CDR3 extends over 14 amino acids. Germline CDR1 and CDR2: DFQATT and SNEGSKA (reference sequence). Trimming removed 3 bases from V and 2 bases from J; junction bases left unmatched: 5. CDR3 amino acids: CSARGRDRAYEQYF. Here the CDR3 DNA reads TGCAGTGCTAGGGGTCGGGACAGGGCCTACGAGCAGTACTTC.

On this clonotype itself: A read error may be the cause here, since a much bigger clone is one base away. DNA of the CDR3: TGTGCCAGCAGCTCGCACAGACAAGAGACCCAGTACTTC. Translating it yields CASSSHRQETQYF. This chain connects TRBV7-2 to TRBJ2-5, with D unresolved. CDR1 SGHTA and CDR2 FQGNSA come from the germline V gene. V was clipped by 4 bases and J by 2 bases, with 8 bases between them. The CDR3 loop spans 13 amino acids.

In this sample, this clonotype turned up a few times. This chain joins TRBV12-3 or TRBV12-4 and TRBJ2-1; D possibly matches TRBD1 or TRBD2 (5 bases each). V lost 2 bases and J lost 3, with 8 bases in between. The CDR3 runs to 14 residues. CDR3 nucleotide sequence: TGTGCCAGCAGTTTATTGGGGGTCTACAATGAGCAGTTCTTC. Amino acids: CASSLLGVYNEQFF.

This chain connects TRBV12-3 or TRBV12-4 to TRBJ2-1; D possibly corresponds to TRBD2 (5 bases). This CDR3 comprises 13 residues. V was trimmed by 4 bases and J by 6 bases, leaving 10 bases between them. The CDR3 here is CASSYTRINEQFF. The CDR3 nucleotides are TGTGCCAGCAGTTACACTAGAATCAATGAGCAGTTCTTC.

CDR3 residues: CASTPSPTSGRIDEQFF. Written as DNA, the CDR3 is TGTGCCAGCACCCCCTCACCTACTAGCGGGAGGATCGATGAGCAGTTCTTC. V is TRBV6-1 and J is TRBJ2-1; 12 nucleotides line up with TRBD2. Trimming at V came to 7 bases and at J to 8 bases, leaving 15 bases not matched to a gene. CDR1 MNHNS and CDR2 SASEGT come from the germline V gene. The CDR3 sequence is 17 residues long.

The rearrangement joins TRBV3-1 to TRBJ1-2; tentatively, D is TRBD1 (6 bases). Trimming pared 0 bases from V and 4 bases from J, leaving 12 bases between. Germline CDR1 reads LGHDT; CDR2 reads YNNKEL (reference sequence). The CDR3 spans 15 residues. CDR3 DNA sequence: TGTGCCAGCAGCCAAGAAGTGGGGGGCGTCTATGGCTACACCTTC. Translated, it gives CASSQEVGGVYGYTF.

This clonotype was seen at least ten times. This chain links TRBV4-2 with TRBJ1-4; TRBD1 is a possible D gene (5 bases). This CDR3 spans 15 amino acids. Germline CDR1 and CDR2: LGHNA and YNFKEQ. V was shortened by 4 bases and J by 5 bases, with 14 bases between the two germline ends. In nucleotides, the CDR3 is TGTGCCAGCAGCCGACAGTACGAGAGGAATGAAAAACTGTTTTTT. Amino acids: CASSRQYERNEKLFF.

This clonotype was counted only a few times. The rearrangement links TRBV6-1 to TRBJ2-3; TRBD2 might be the D (7 bases). The CDR3 is 15 amino acids. V shed 5 bases and J shed 4 bases, with 16 bases lying between them. The V gene's germline CDR1 is MNHNS and CDR2 SASEGT. The CDR3 DNA reads TGTGCCAGCAGTCGCTTGGGGGGGCCACCAGATACGCAGTATTTT. Translated: CASSRLGGPPDTQYF.

This clonotype was observed a few times. This chain links TRBV7-2 with TRBJ2-2; TRBD2 matches 9 bases. Trimming removed 5 bases from V and 6 bases from J; junction bases left unmatched: 13. The CDR3 has 17 residues. Germline CDR1 reads SGHTA; CDR2 reads FQGNSA. The CDR3 sequence: CASSQRLAGLGAGELFF. In DNA form, the CDR3 reads TGTGCCAGCAGCCAAAGGCTAGCGGGGTTAGGTGCCGGGGAGCTGTTTTTT.

The chain links TRBV7-8 to TRBJ1-5; D remains unclear. The germline CDR1 and CDR2 sequences are SGHVS and FQNEAQ. The CDR3 contains 16 residues. Trimming took off 0 bases at V and 1 base at J, with 10 bases between the two ends. CDR3 sequence: CASSLARQLSNQPQHF. The DNA of the CDR3 is TGTGCCAGCAGCTTAGCTAGGCAACTAAGCAATCAGCCCCAGCATTTT.

This clonotype was observed a few times. The rearrangement uses TRBV25-1 and TRBJ2-5; D may match TRBD1 or TRBD2 (5 bases each). CDR3 length: 14 amino acids. V was cut by 4 bases and J by 3 bases, with 12 bases left in between. Per the germline V gene, CDR1 is MGHDK and CDR2 is SYGVNS. The CDR3 loop reads CASSGWQGEETQYF. Here the CDR3 DNA reads TGTGCCAGCAGTGGATGGCAGGGAGAAGAGACCCAGTACTTC.

This clonotype was found once. The gene calls are TRBV7-6 and TRBJ2-3, with 9 bases that match TRBD2. CDR1 SGHVS and CDR2 FNYEAQ come from the germline V gene. Trimming cost V 6 bases and J 2 bases; bases outside gene matches: 6. The CDR3 is 15 amino acids. CDR3 DNA sequence: TGTGCCAGCAGATTAAGCGGGGGGCTCACAGATACGCAGTATTTT. It codes for CASRLSGGLTDTQYF.

This clonotype was counted a few times. The chain has TRBV4-2 and TRBJ2-7; 9 nucleotides line up with TRBD1. CDR1 LGHNA and CDR2 YNFKEQ come from the germline V gene. This CDR3 spans 19 amino acids. The J segment lost 3 bases and the V segment lost 0 bases, leaving 15 bases of the junction unmatched. CDR3 region: CASSQETSYRDRALYEQYF. The CDR3 coding sequence is TGTGCCAGCAGCCAAGAAACGTCATACCGGGACAGGGCCCTCTACGAGCAGTACTTC.

The genes are TRBV4-3 and TRBJ2-1; 8 bases line up with TRBD1. CDR1 LGHNA and CDR2 YSLEER come from the germline V gene. The length of the CDR3 is 19 residues. J was trimmed by 4 bases and V by 0 bases; bases with no gene match: 14. The CDR3 reads CASSQDFSFMGQEYNEQFF. The CDR3, as DNA: TGCGCCAGCAGCCAAGATTTTAGCTTTATGGGACAGGAGTACAATGAGCAGTTCTTC.

This clonotype appeared a few times. The chain employs TRBV7-6 and TRBJ1-5, with 7 bases aligning to TRBD1. The CDR3 length is 17 residues. From germline, CDR1 is SGHVS and CDR2 FNYEAQ. The V gene end was trimmed by 1 base and the J gene end by 0 bases; junction bases not matched to a gene: 6. The CDR3 sequence is CASSLGTGAYSNQPQHF. CDR3 bases: TGTGCCAGCAGCTTAGGGACAGGAGCCTATAGCAATCAGCCCCAGCATTTT.

The rearrangement links TRBV20-1 to TRBJ2-7; D perhaps matches TRBD2 (6 bases). V lost 5 bases and J lost 1, with 12 bases in between. The CDR3 consists of 13 residues. Germline CDR1 reads DFQATT; CDR2 reads SNEGSKA (reference sequence). CDR3: CSAWDWGSYEQYF. CDR3 bases: TGCAGTGCTTGGGACTGGGGGTCCTACGAGCAGTACTTC.

V is TRBV6-1 and J is TRBJ2-7; TRBD1 matches 7 bases. Looked up from germline, CDR1 is MNHNS and CDR2 is SASEGT. After removal of 5 bases from V and 2 bases from J, the junction contained 9 bases not matched to a gene. The CDR3 is 15 residues long. CDR3 region: CASSTNRGRTYEQYF. CDR3 nucleotide sequence: TGTGCCAGCAGTACAAACAGGGGAAGGACCTACGAGCAGTACTTC.